The entry below gives a single T cell receptor (beta chain) sequence along with its context. Its antigen is still unknown. The CDR3 has 17 residues. Per the germline V gene, CDR1 is SEHNR and CDR2 is FQNEAQ (reference sequence). V shed 5 bases and J 1 base; nucleotides not matched to a gene: 13. PCR primers comprised 60 Vbeta and 13 Jbeta primers. The data were produced by immunoSEQ multiplex PCR, yet TCRdb's version contains in-frame clones alone and is incomplete. This sample has a few hundred thousand clones, with about 93% found just once. Healthy bone marrow donors made up the donor group. The source of the sample is a study of cytomegalovirus exposure and HLA in healthy donors. At the level of the study: An earlier analysis identified some 110 million unique TCR beta sequences in about 200 million T cells. Study-level findings and limits: Presence/absence analyses treated sequencing depth as roughly uniform across donors. Reports indicated that the classifier achieved high specificity and sensitivity in diagnosing cytomegalovirus status.

The sequence derives from a girl aged 2 to 9 in good health and CMV-seronegative. The chain joins TRBV7-9 to TRBJ2-7, with 8 bases lining up with TRBD1. Sequenced input: PBMCs. CDR3 in DNA: TGTGCCAGCAGCCCGCCTCTCTTCCGGGACAGGTCCTACGAGCAGTACTTC. This sequence encodes CASSPPLFRDRSYEQYF.